The clone carrying this T cell receptor (beta chain) was observed a handful of times. The data stem from a study of immune characterization of retroperitoneal liposarcoma. V shed 5 bases, J shed 6 bases, and the junction held 13 bases outside the gene matches. This CDR3 is 17 amino acids long. Germline V lookup: CDR1 SGHNT, CDR2 YYREEE (reference sequence). A single record per CDR3 protein comes from TCRdb applying MiXCR to the PCR reads. The sample carries just under 2,500 distinct CDR3 sequences, roughly half recorded once. This TCR derives from a female donor with retroperitoneal liposarcoma. The chain has TRBV5-4 and TRBJ2-2; 10 bases fit TRBD2. Input material: tumor tissue. CDR3 amino acids: CASRQRTSGKEAGELFF. In nucleotides, the CDR3 is TGTGCCAGCAGACAAAGAACTAGCGGGAAAGAGGCCGGGGAGCTGTTTTTT.